This T cell receptor beta chain originates from a study of blood T cells in healthy people across ages. Study at large: Template switching retrieved approximately one barcoded beta molecule for each two T cells.

The donors, aged roughly 6 to 90, were healthy Caucasians from Russia. This CDR3 has 15 amino acids. Per the germline V gene, CDR1 is MGHRA and CDR2 is YSYEKL. Between the trimmed V and J ends, which lost 1 base and 0 bases, there was a span of 9 bases. With respect to this clonotype: Its antigen is currently unknown.

Together with a sample-barcoded 5' primer, a J-beta primer mix was included in a second PCR lasting roughly 6 to 12 cycles. TCRdb re-called the 5' RACE reads through MiXCR, storing one row per CDR3 protein. The sample records about 1,500,000 distinct CDR3 sequences, approximately 40% being singletons. Regarding the study as a whole: When one million T cells were used, diversity estimates were thought to be underestimates. Roughly linear age-related decline in beta diversity appeared, significant by age about 40.

The clonotype comes from a woman under 30 in good health. The material sequenced was blood. The V gene is TRBV4-1, the J gene TRBJ1-1, with D tentatively TRBD1 (5 bases). CDR3 sequence: CASSQVGGVNTEAFF. The CDR3 bases are TGCGCCAGCAGCCAAGTTGGGGGTGTGAACACTGAAGCTTTCTTT.